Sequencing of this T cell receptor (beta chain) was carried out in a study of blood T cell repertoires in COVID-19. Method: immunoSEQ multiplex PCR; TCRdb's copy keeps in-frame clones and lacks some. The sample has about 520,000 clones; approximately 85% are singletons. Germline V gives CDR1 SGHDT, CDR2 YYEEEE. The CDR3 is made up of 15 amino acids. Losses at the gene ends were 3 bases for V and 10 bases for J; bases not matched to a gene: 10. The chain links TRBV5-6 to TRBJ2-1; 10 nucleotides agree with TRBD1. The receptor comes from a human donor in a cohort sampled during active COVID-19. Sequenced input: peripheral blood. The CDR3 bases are TGTGCCAGCAGCTGGAAAGGGGACAGGGGAGAGGAGCAGTTCTTC. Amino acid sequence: CASSWKGDRGEEQFF.